The 19 T cell receptor beta chains in this list originate from one sample, sequenced in a study of blood T cell repertoires in COVID-19. Repertoires were generated with immunoSEQ multiplex PCR, while TCRdb's copy carries only in-frame clones and drops some. The sample lists roughly 51,000 clones; 91% were seen once. The sequenced sample was peripheral blood. The receptor source for this set is a woman aged 55 to 70 with active or convalescent COVID-19.

The V call is TRBV5-1, the J call TRBJ1-1; 7 positions match TRBD1. Germline lookup yields CDR1 SGHRS and CDR2 YFSETQ. Trimming removed 6 bases from V and 4 bases from J; junction bases left unmatched: 9. The CDR3 extends over 14 amino acids. The CDR3 sequence is CASNLLDRFTEAFF. CDR3 DNA: TGCGCCAGCAACCTCCTGGACAGGTTCACTGAAGCTTTCTTT.

The chain combines TRBV3-1 (or the pseudogene TRBV3-2) with TRBJ2-1; 10 bases fit TRBD2. The CDR3 runs 16 residues. Germline-derived CDR1 and CDR2 are LGHDT and YNNKEL (reference sequence). Unmatched junction bases numbered 12, after V lost 4 bases and J lost 9 bases. CDR3 nucleotide sequence: TGTGCCAGCAGCCTTTTTCTAGCGGGGGCCGGTAGTGAGCAGTTCTTC. Protein product: CASSLFLAGAGSEQFF.

The gene calls are TRBV4-1 and TRBJ1-1; TRBD1 matches at 10 bases. Trimming removed 1 base from V and 3 bases from J; junction bases left unmatched: 11. The germline V gene has CDR1 MGHRA and CDR2 YSYEKL. The CDR3 totals 18 residues. The CDR3 spells CASSQVRGQGMRDTEAFF. In nucleotides, the CDR3 is TGCGCCAGCAGCCAAGTGCGGGGACAGGGGATGAGGGACACTGAAGCTTTCTTT.

J is TRBJ1-5 and V is TRBV12-5, with D perhaps matching TRBD1 (5 bases). Trimming stripped 6 bases from V and 2 bases from J, with 5 bases between. The germline V gene has CDR1 LGHNT and CDR2 FRNRAP. This CDR3 is built from 12 residues. CDR3 in amino acids: CASGQGNQPQHF. The CDR3 nucleotides read TGTGCTAGTGGACAGGGCAATCAGCCCCAGCATTTT. Full variable domain (outside the CDR3, taken from reference TRBV12-5 and TRBJ1-5): DARVTQTPRHKVTEMGQEVTMRCQPILGHNTVFWYRQTMMQGLELLAYFRNRAPLDDSGMPKDRFSAEMPDATLATLKIQPSEPRDSAVYFCASGQGNQPQHFGDGTRLSIL.

This clone was recorded once. Here the CDR3 DNA reads TGTGCCAGCAGTTTGAGGGGAGGACGGAATGAGCAGTTCTTC. It yields the protein CASSLRGGRNEQFF. The chain is built from TRBV28 and TRBJ2-1; weak D call: TRBD2 (6 bases). The ends were cut back, 3 bases at V and 7 bases at J, with 13 bases in the middle. The CDR3 sequence is 14 residues long. Germline V lookup: CDR1 MDHEN, CDR2 SYDVKM.

The chain links TRBV4-1 to TRBJ1-5; 9 bases are shared with TRBD1. V lost 0 bases to trimming and J lost 7 bases; unmatched junction nucleotides: 4. The CDR3 spans 15 residues. Per the germline V gene, CDR1 is MGHRA and CDR2 is YSYEKL. The CDR3 sequence: CASSQDTGGRQPQHF. CDR3 in DNA: TGCGCCAGCAGCCAAGACACAGGGGGCCGGCAGCCCCAGCATTTT.

This sequence joins TRBV30 and TRBJ1-2, with no clear D. Germline V gene data show CDR1 as GTSNPN and CDR2 as SVGIG (reference sequence). This CDR3 region has 14 residues. The V end was cut by 0 bases, the J end by 4 bases, with 12 bases between. CDR3 region: CAWSVNGELYGYTF. The CDR3 nucleotides are TGTGCCTGGAGTGTAAACGGGGAGCTCTATGGCTACACCTTC.

This clone was seen only once. V gene TRBV6-5 combines with J gene TRBJ2-1; 7 bases fit TRBD2. Germline-derived CDR1 and CDR2 are MNHEY and SVGAGI. This CDR3 is 16 amino acids long. Germline trimming cut 0 bases from V and 3 bases from J; bases unmatched to any gene: 5. The CDR3 protein is CASSYSSSGIYNEQFF. The CDR3 DNA is TGTGCCAGCAGTTACTCTTCCAGCGGGATCTACAATGAGCAGTTCTTC.

The gene calls are TRBV6-5 and TRBJ1-3, with D maybe TRBD1 (5 bases). CDR1 and CDR2 (germline): MNHEY, SVGAGI. The CDR3 contains 15 residues. With 0 bases removed from V and 4 bases from J, the gap between germline ends came to 10 bases. CDR3 sequence (DNA): TGTGCCAGCAGTTACTCTCAGGGTTCAGGAAACACCATATATTTT. Amino acid sequence: CASSYSQGSGNTIYF.

V is TRBV24-1 and J is TRBJ2-5, with a possible D match to TRBD2 (5 bases). Germline V CDR1 and CDR2: KGHDR, SFDVKD. V lost 9 bases to trimming and J lost 0 bases, with 13 bases between them. The CDR3 loop spans 14 amino acids. CDR3 DNA sequence: TGTGCCACCTCCACGGTAGCGAACCAAGAGACCCAGTACTTC. Protein: CATSTVANQETQYF.

The chain carries TRBV28 and TRBJ1-2; D may be TRBD1 (6 bases). This CDR3 comprises 12 residues. V was clipped by 7 bases and J by 4 bases, with 10 bases between them. Germline loops: CDR1 MDHEN, CDR2 SYDVKM. Here the CDR3 reads CASTRTAYGYTF. In DNA form, the CDR3 reads TGTGCCAGCACCCGGACAGCCTATGGCTACACCTTC.

Concerning this clone: Germline is not matched at one junction end, which may reflect a read error. This rearrangement joins TRBV29-1 to TRBJ2-1; 8 positions agree with TRBD2. The length of the CDR3 is 15 residues. The V gene's germline CDR1 is SQVTM and CDR2 ANQGSEA. This CDR3 is CSVDLRTSGGALGIF. In nucleotides, the CDR3 is TGCAGCGTTGACCTGAGAACTAGCGGAGGCGCTCTGGGAATCTTC.

V is TRBV11-3 and J is TRBJ1-1, with TRBD1 as a possible D gene (6 bases). Trimming removed 1 base from V and 8 bases from J, with 8 bases in between. The germline V gene has CDR1 SGHNT and CDR2 YENEEA. CDR3 length equals 12 residues. The CDR3 nucleotides are TGTGCCAGCAGCTTAGGTACAGGGGAAGCTTTCTTT. Translating gives CASSLGTGEAFF.

V is TRBV29-1 and J is TRBJ1-2, with a weak D call TRBD1 (6 bases). V was clipped by 4 bases and J by 8 bases, with 14 bases between them. The CDR3 runs to 12 residues. Germline assignment: CDR1 SQVTM and CDR2 ANQGSEA. The CDR3 nucleotides are TGCAGCGTTGTTCCGGGACATTCAGGCTACACCTTC. This encodes CSVVPGHSGYTF.

The chain couples TRBV6-8 to TRBJ1-2; weak D call: TRBD1 (6 bases). The CDR3 totals 13 residues. Trimming pared 7 bases from V and 0 bases from J, leaving 9 bases between. Germline V lookup: CDR1 MNHGY, CDR2 SAAAGT. The CDR3 loop is CASTRTANYGYTF. The CDR3 coding sequence is TGTGCCAGCACCCGGACAGCTAACTATGGCTACACCTTC.

The chain couples TRBV19 to TRBJ2-7, with TRBD1 matching 7 bases. CDR3 length: 15 residues. V gave up 4 bases and J gave up 6 bases; unmatched junction bases: 12. Germline V gene lookup returns CDR1 LNHDA and CDR2 SQIVND (reference sequence). The CDR3 loop is CASSTRQGRWGEQYF. CDR3 DNA sequence: TGTGCCAGTAGTACACGACAGGGCCGCTGGGGCGAGCAGTACTTC.

The V gene is TRBV5-1, the J gene TRBJ1-4; D is ambiguous. The V end was cut by 0 bases, the J end by 2 bases, with 8 bases between. Looked up from germline, CDR1 is SGHRS and CDR2 is YFSETQ. CDR3 length: 15 amino acids. The CDR3 sequence: CASSLAADTNEKLFF. In DNA, the CDR3 is TGCGCCAGCAGCTTGGCCGCAGATACTAATGAAAAACTGTTTTTT. Full variable domain (missing parts from reference TRBV5-1 and TRBJ1-4): KAGVTQTPRYLIKTRGQQVTLSCSPISGHRSVSWYQQTPGQGLQFLFEYFSETQRNKGNFPGRFSGRQFSNSRSEMNVSTLELGDSALYLCASSLAADTNEKLFFGSGTQLSVL.

V gene TRBV30 combines with J gene TRBJ1-2; TRBD1 aligns across 9 bases. The V gene end was trimmed by 2 bases and the J gene end by 3 bases; junction bases not matched to a gene: 7. In germline, CDR1 is GTSNPN, CDR2 SVGIG (reference sequence). The CDR3 runs 15 residues. The CDR3 bases are TGTGCCTGGAGTCCCCGGGACAGGGAGTACTATGGCTACACCTTC. It translates to CAWSPRDREYYGYTF.

The gene calls are TRBV7-2 and TRBJ2-3; 10 nucleotides match TRBD2. The germline CDR1 and CDR2 sequences are SGHTA and FQGNSA. Losses at the gene ends were 6 bases for V and 2 bases for J; bases not matched to a gene: 8. The CDR3 covers 16 residues. DNA of the CDR3: TGTGCCAGCAGTCGGCTAGCGGGAGCGCCCACAGATACGCAGTATTTT. Its protein is CASSRLAGAPTDTQYF.